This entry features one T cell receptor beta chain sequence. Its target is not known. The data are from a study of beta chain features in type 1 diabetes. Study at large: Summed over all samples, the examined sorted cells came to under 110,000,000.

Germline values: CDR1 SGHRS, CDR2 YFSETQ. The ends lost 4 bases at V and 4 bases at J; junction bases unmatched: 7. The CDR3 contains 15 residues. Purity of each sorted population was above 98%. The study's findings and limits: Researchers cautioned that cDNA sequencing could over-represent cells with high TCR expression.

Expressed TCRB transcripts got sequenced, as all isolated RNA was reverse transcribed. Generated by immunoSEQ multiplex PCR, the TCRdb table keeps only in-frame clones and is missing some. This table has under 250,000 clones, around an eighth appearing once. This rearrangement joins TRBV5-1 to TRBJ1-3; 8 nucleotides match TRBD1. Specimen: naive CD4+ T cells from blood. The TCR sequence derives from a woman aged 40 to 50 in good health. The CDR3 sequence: CASSNQGAGGNTIYF. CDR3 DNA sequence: TGCGCCAGCAGCAACCAGGGGGCTGGAGGAAACACCATATATTTT.